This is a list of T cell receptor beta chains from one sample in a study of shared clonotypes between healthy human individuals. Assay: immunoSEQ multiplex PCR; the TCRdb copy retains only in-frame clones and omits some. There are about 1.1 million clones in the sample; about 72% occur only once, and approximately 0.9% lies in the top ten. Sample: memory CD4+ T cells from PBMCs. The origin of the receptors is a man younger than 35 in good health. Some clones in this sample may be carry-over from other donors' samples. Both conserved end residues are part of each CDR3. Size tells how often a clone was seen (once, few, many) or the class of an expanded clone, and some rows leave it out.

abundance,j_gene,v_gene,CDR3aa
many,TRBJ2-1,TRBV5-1,CASSVLLSGNNEQFF
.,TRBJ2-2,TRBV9,CASSVTSNTGELFF
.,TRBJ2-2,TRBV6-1,CASIRFGEDTGELFF
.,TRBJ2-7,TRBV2,CAGRQAYEQYF
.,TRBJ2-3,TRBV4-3,CASSQDTGRKDTQYF
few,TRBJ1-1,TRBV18,CASSPREIAATEAFF
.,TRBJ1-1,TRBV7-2,CASSLYAAGEAFF
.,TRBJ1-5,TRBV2,CASRSDSDYAAQHF
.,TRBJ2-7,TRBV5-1,CASSLNPTYEQYF
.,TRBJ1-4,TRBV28,CASSAATAANEKLFF
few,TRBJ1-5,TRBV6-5,CASRRGFEGNQPQHF
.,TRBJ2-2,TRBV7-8,CASSLGAGGTYTGELFF
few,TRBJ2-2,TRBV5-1,CASSSLGGDTGELFF
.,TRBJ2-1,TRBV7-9,CASTAGTSPYEQFF
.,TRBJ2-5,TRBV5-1,CASSLLDRSQETQYF
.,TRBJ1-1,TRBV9,CASSVAVGALNTEAFF
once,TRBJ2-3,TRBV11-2,CASSRGGAVLGRDTQYF
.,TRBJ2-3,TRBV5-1,CASSYRLATDTQYF
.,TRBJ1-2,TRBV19,CASSIAGQPYGYTF
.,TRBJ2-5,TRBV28,CASSRRDRDLGTQYF
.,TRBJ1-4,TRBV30,CAWRRGLREKLFF
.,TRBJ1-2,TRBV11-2,CASSLERFLGYTF